This record concerns one TCR beta chain sequence. Germline loops: CDR1 MNHEY, CDR2 SMNVEV (reference sequence). V lost 5 bases and J 0 bases, leaving 14 bases between the germline ends. The CDR3 is made up of 16 amino acids. The data are from a study of blood T cell repertoires in COVID-19. Measured with immunoSEQ multiplex PCR; TCRdb has only the in-frame clones, and not every one. The table has around 190,000 clones, approximately 85% seen once; the top ten hold around 4.9%. Sample: peripheral blood. The chain couples TRBV27 to TRBJ2-1; TRBD2 is a possible D gene (6 bases). The TCR originated in an elderly woman with acute or convalescent COVID-19. The CDR3 here is CASSLRREASYNEQFF. The DNA for the CDR3 is TGTGCCAGCAGTCTCCGAAGGGAGGCCTCCTACAATGAGCAGTTCTTC.